This T cell receptor beta chain was sequenced during a study of graft-versus-host responses after intestinal transplantation. Study-level information: Recipients had multivisceral, liver-intestinal, or isolated intestinal transplants. Anti-thymocyte globulin served as induction for all recipients, who then took tacrolimus and steroids for about three years.

The CDR3 is made up of 12 amino acids. The germline gives CDR1 ENHRY, CDR2 SYGVKD. V lost 8 bases and J lost 2, with 10 bases in between. The method was immunoSEQ multiplex PCR; TCRdb's version includes in-frame clones alone and lacks a portion of them. The sample lists 93,000 or so clones, 93% occurring once. This clone has only a few counts. As yet, its antigen is unknown. The source was unstimulated CD8+ T cells sorted from spleen or lymph node cells, collected before intestinal transplant. The genes are TRBV10-3 and TRBJ2-7; D may match TRBD1 or TRBD2 (5 bases each). This TCR derives from a human donor who received an intestinal transplant. CDR3 residues: CAIGTDTYEQYF. CDR3 DNA: TGTGCCATCGGGACGGACACCTACGAGCAGTACTTC.